The following is a T cell receptor beta chain sequence with its context. This clone was observed a single time. It lacks a known antigen. Per-nucleotide qualities are absent, and no much larger clonotype sits a single base away. This entry is derived from a study of cytomegalovirus exposure and HLA in healthy donors (dated by TCRdb to 2017 to 2019). Notes on the research overall: An earlier analysis of 587 of the donors reported 276 Gb of sequence data and 95 million to 140 million unique TCR beta sequences obtained from 150 million to 200 million T cells. About 300 gigabases of sequencing data and tens of millions of unique TCR sequences were included in an early release covering roughly 600 HLA-typed donors. Among the approximately 430 genotyped donors, approximately 82% belonged to the genetic ancestry cluster associated with self-reported Caucasian donors. The study aimed to test whether cataloging public T cell receptors could reveal signatures of past pathogen exposure. The T cell repertoires of roughly 660 subjects were profiled by immunosequencing and related to cytomegalovirus serostatus. A separate validation cohort of roughly 110 different subjects was used in addition to the roughly 670-subject first cohort. To predict cytomegalovirus infection status, the study brought together high-throughput TCR immunosequencing, statistical association of individual TCRs with disease status, and machine learning. A later analysis re-analyzed previously published TCR beta repertoires from 600 to 850 donors and added high-resolution HLA genotyping to study TCR occurrence patterns. The later analysis used no new phenotypic data to find candidate immune exposures, relying instead on TCR beta sequences and their occurrence across donors. In an earlier analysis of more than 550 of the donors, high-throughput TCR beta sequencing was used to judge whether each TCR beta V gene segment behaved as functional or pseudogenic. Donor age, sex, ethnicity and CMV serostatus were collected together with the repertoire data. In a later genetic analysis, genome-wide SNP genotypes for about three fifths of the 666 donors were used, and that subset was treated as a discovery cohort. Every discovery cohort repertoire had been produced on one sequencing platform. HLA typing covered class I and class II loci at four-digit resolution. Typing coverage varied by locus: roughly 620-630 donors for A, B, C, DRB1 and DQB1; roughly 500 for DQA1; over 600 for DPA1; approximately 490 for DPB1. Because of strong linkage in the cohort, five DR-DQ haplotypes were treated as single units for association and clustering. Among 350 to 400 genotyped donors of the cohort, an average of approximately 240,000 unique TCR beta nucleotide sequences were sequenced per donor, roughly 18% of them non-productive. General conclusions and limits of the study: When HLA alleles, especially DR and DQ, strongly co-occurred, TCR associations were difficult to assign to individual alleles. In a later genetic analysis, a missense DCLRE1C variant was associated with V-gene and J-gene trimming of TCR beta chains, and the association was replicated in an independent cohort. Presence/absence analyses assumed roughly uniform sequencing depth across donors, an assumption that may not hold. In a later analysis, HLA-associated TCR beta chains were found to be more clonally expanded and to have lower generation probabilities than equally common non-associated chains. A later analysis associated about 18,000 TCR beta sequences with specific HLA alleles at a false discovery rate of 0.05. According to the authors, the approach could potentially be generalized to other disease states and immunological phenotypes. Cytomegalovirus status was reported to be diagnosed by the classifier with high specificity and sensitivity in both the original and validation cohorts. The 87-base-pair reads could not distinguish some IMGT-functional V segments, including TRBV6-2 and TRBV6-3, so those segments were excluded. An earlier analysis of some 560 of the donors showed that most TCR beta V segments appeared in productive rearrangements either about 90% or about 30% of the time, which broadly matched IMGT annotations. Three of the identified cytomegalovirus-associated TCR beta chains were confirmed in vitro to be specific for cytomegalovirus antigens. Linkage disequilibrium might explain the correlated functional status among segregating V segments, but an unknown experimental factor could not be ruled out. In a later analysis, most CMV-associated TCR beta chains were found to appear HLA-restricted, with HLA associations seemingly driven largely by CMV exposure. Because some donors lacked HLA typing at each locus, the association tests relied only on the typed subset. In the study, around 160 TCR beta chains were listed as associated with cytomegalovirus. In a later genetic analysis, fewer N-insertions in productive TCRs were reported among donors in an Asian-associated ancestry cluster than the roughly 640-donor mean. A cluster of highly shared sequence variants was judged likely to represent a technical artifact of the sequencing pipeline. A later analysis found that TCR association rates varied across HLA loci, with DRB1 alleles showing the most associated TCRs and HLA-C alleles the fewest. A further reported finding was that TCR beta sequences accurately predicted the HLA-A and HLA-B alleles for most subjects in the first cohort. Several of the top co-occurrence clusters appeared to be linked to parvovirus B19, influenza, CMV and Epstein-Barr virus, according to a later analysis. Seventeen rarely observed V segments, including chromosome 9 orphons, were excluded from the earlier analysis of several hundred of the donors because counts were too low. Immune exposure information for the cohort was limited to CMV serostatus. Only TCR beta chains were sequenced in this cohort, and the absence of alpha or paired-chain data limited detectable features. While some public TCRs were present in many individuals, most TCR sequences turned up only very rarely across donors.

Libraries were constructed by the immunoSEQ multiplex PCR assay. A mixture of 60 forward primers for TCR Vbeta segments and 13 reverse primers for TCR Jbeta segments was used in the multiplex PCR. The CDR3 region of rearranged TCR beta genes was amplified from genomic DNA with a multiplex PCR assay. The Illumina HiSeq System was used to sequence the amplified TCR beta libraries as 87-base-pair reads. The authors processed their data as follows. A later analysis tallied some 79 million unique TCR beta chains across the 660 or so repertoires, and around 10 million of those chains were shared by two or more donors. Raw reads were error-corrected and collapsed into unique sequences with a nearest-neighbor algorithm that merged closely related sequences to remove PCR and sequencing errors. CDR3 sequences were aligned to IMGT reference sequences to assign V, D and J gene segments. Each retained sequence needed at least a six-nucleotide match to both a V gene segment and a J gene segment. A rearrangement counted as productive if the CDR3 had no stop codons and remained in frame with V and J, and every other rearrangement counted as non-productive. CDR3 was defined according to IMGT convention as the region running from the second conserved V-encoded cysteine to the conserved J-encoded phenylalanine. The earlier analysis of roughly 590 of the donors excluded sequences that lacked an unambiguous match to a single V gene segment. In an earlier analysis of approximately 560 of the donors, a V segment was called functional when productive rearrangements were above 56.7%, and segregating when the standard deviation between donors exceeded 5%. A statistical classification framework was developed to diagnose cytomegalovirus status using the catalog of TCR beta chain sequences. In a later analysis, V and J genes were assigned by comparing TCR nucleotide sequences against IMGT/GENE-DB human TR gene sequences. The TCRdist pipeline was used in a later analysis to assign CDR3 sequences and most-parsimonious VDJ recombination scenarios. In a later analysis, each TCR beta chain was defined by its CDR3 amino acid sequence together with its V-gene family, and reads without a unique V-gene family were excluded. In a later analysis, around 650 highly shared, low-generation-probability nucleotide sequences were removed to address suspected cross-contamination and a sequencing artifact. In a later analysis, a clonal expansion index for each public chain was calculated from normalized within-repertoire ranks of inferred template counts. In a later analysis, generation probabilities were computed using a VDJ recombination model fitted to out-of-frame rearrangements, and the results were checked against IGoR. A later analysis scored TCR-TCR, TCR-HLA and TCR-CMV co-occurrence with hypergeometric tests, applying a repertoire-size bias correction to TCR pairs. A later analysis estimated false discovery rates by permuting HLA or CMV assignments 20 times. In a later analysis, co-occurring TCRs were grouped using DBSCAN, with TCRdist sequence similarity added in when clustering inside HLA-allele-positive subsets. Repertoires with fewer than 30,000 or more than 120,000 public chains were left out of co-occurrence clustering, as were a few repertoires with anomalous nucleotide sharing. Sourced from immuneACCESS, this table was stored by TCRdb with only in-frame sequences that have V and J called. A share of the clones is absent; for the studies checked, an unresolved V gene accounts for under half, and the remainder has no known explanation. V and J calls and clone size are as listed in that table; D and trimming were resolved from the DNA. This sample holds fewer than 200,000 clones; approximately 81% were observed only once. Roughly 1.5% of the sample rests with the top ten.

The CDR3 covers 15 residues, taking in both the cysteine and the phenylalanine. Of the read, only the CDR3 DNA is kept; its 45 bases are in frame from base 1. CDR1 and CDR2 are read off the germline V gene as MNHEY and SVGAGI. Germline trimming: 8 bases from V, 6 bases from J; junction bases outside gene matches: 13. In total, just over 650 healthy bone marrow donors made up the cohort. Cohort members were all nominally healthy when sampled, although unrecorded immune exposures were likely present. The donor was CMV seronegative and belonged to the group of 352 seronegative cohort members. Each donor provided a peripheral blood sample, and peripheral blood mononuclear cells were used for TCR beta sequencing. Genomic DNA extraction from the blood cell samples was performed with the Qiagen DNeasy Blood Extraction Kit.

Sequencing was performed on PBMCs. The chain links TRBV6-5 with TRBJ2-1, and TRBD2 aligns with 7 junction nucleotides. The TCR sequence derives from a male donor in good health and CMV-seronegative. The nucleotides are TGTGCCAGCTGGAAGGGCAGCGGGGAGGGCAATGAGCAGTTCTTC. Translated, this gives CASWKGSGEGNEQFF.